This T cell receptor beta chain was obtained from a study of OX40 agonist ivuxolimab in advanced cancers. V was clipped by 0 bases and J by 4 bases, with 14 bases between them. CDR1 is LNHNV, CDR2 YYDKDF, per germline (reference sequence). The CDR3 runs 16 residues. Some clones are missing from TCRdb's copy, which holds only in-frame ones; the method was immunoSEQ multiplex PCR. Among about 73,000 clones listed, roughly nine tenths were seen once. The source was CD4+ or CD8+ T cells sorted from blood, collected in a trial of the OX40 agonist ivuxolimab. The origin of this receptor is an adult with an advanced solid tumor such as melanoma, head and neck, liver or kidney cancer. The J gene is TRBJ2-3, the V gene TRBV15; D possibly uses TRBD1 or TRBD2 (5 bases each). CDR3 amino acids: CATSRDEGSRSDTQYF. CDR3 DNA: TGTGCCACCAGCAGAGATGAGGGGTCGCGGTCAGATACGCAGTATTTT.